Each of the 28 T cell receptor beta chains below was sequenced from the same sample in a study of glioma-infiltrating T cells. The iRepertoire nested amplicon-rescue multiplex PCR amplified TCR alpha and beta CDR3s from RNA. TCRdb reanalysed the multiplex PCR reads using MiXCR and keeps one entry per CDR3 protein. The profile covers 300,000 to 450,000 distinct CDR3 sequences, with about two fifths appearing a single time and 12% taken by the ten largest. Sequencing input: glioma tissue, nonneoplastic brain tissue, or PBMCs (not recorded which). Receptors were obtained from a human donor with low-grade glioma or glioblastoma, undergoing nonglioma brain surgery, or in good health (not recorded which).

Only a few counts were recorded for this clonotype. The V gene is TRBV7-9, the J gene TRBJ2-3; 8 nucleotides match TRBD2. The CDR3 length is 16 residues. Germline V CDR1 and CDR2: SEHNR, FQNEAQ (reference sequence). V was clipped by 3 bases and J by 6 bases; unmatched bases: 11. The CDR3 here is CASSFGTSGREDTQYF. The DNA for the CDR3 is TGTGCCAGCAGCTTTGGCACTAGCGGCAGGGAGGATACGCAGTATTTT.

About this clonotype: Because it lacks the conserved phenylalanine or tryptophan at the end, this CDR3 is likely a read error. The V and J genes are TRBV27 and TRBJ2-5; 8 nucleotides agree with TRBD1. V lost 8 bases, J lost 4 bases, and 6 bases stayed unmatched. Germline assignment: CDR1 MNHEY and CDR2 SMNVEV (reference sequence). The CDR3 has 13 amino acids. CDR3 sequence (DNA): TGTGCCAGCCGCAGGGGGCGGTTAGAGACCCAGTACCTC. This codes for CASRRGRLETQYL.

The gene calls are TRBV24-1 and TRBJ2-3, with TRBD2 identical over 11 bases. The CDR3 length is 17 residues. With V trimmed by 3 bases and J by 2 bases, 6 bases remained unmatched. CDR1 and CDR2 from the germline V gene are KGHDR and SFDVKD. The CDR3 region has the DNA TGTGCCACCAGTGATCCCGGGACTAGCGGAACCACAGATACGCAGTATTTT. It yields the protein CATSDPGTSGTTDTQYF.

This clonotype is a singleton in its sample. One end of the junction fails to match germline, which may point to a read error. This rearrangement joins TRBV28 to TRBJ2-7, with D perhaps given as TRBD1 or TRBD2 (5 bases each). Germline assignment: CDR1 MDHEN and CDR2 SYDVKM. This CDR3 has 13 amino acids. The CDR3: CATLEGNGYGQYF. Written as DNA, the CDR3 is TGTGCCACCCTCGAGGGGAATGGTTACGGGCAGTACTTC.

V usage is TRBV29-1 and J usage is TRBJ2-1, with D perhaps given as TRBD1 or TRBD2 (6 bases each). The V end lost 6 bases, the J end lost 8 bases, and 17 bases lay between the germline ends. Germline lookup yields CDR1 SQVTM and CDR2 ANQGSEA. The CDR3 extends over 13 amino acids. CDR3 in amino acids: CSVPTGGGHEQFF. Written as DNA, the CDR3 is TGCAGCGTCCCCACGGGTGGGGGGCATGAGCAGTTCTTC.

V is TRBV7-9 and J is TRBJ2-1; D gene unclear. This CDR3 spans 14 amino acids. Germline V gives CDR1 SEHNR, CDR2 FQNEAQ (reference sequence). V was cut by 2 bases and J by 6 bases, with 11 bases left in between. The DNA for the CDR3 is TGTGCCAGCAGCTTATGGTTGAAAGGCAATGAGCAGTTCTTC. Protein sequence: CASSLWLKGNEQFF.

This clonotype was found a few times. V and J are TRBV29-1 and TRBJ2-7, with 10 bases lining up with TRBD2. This CDR3 comprises 13 residues. Germline trimming cut 4 bases from V and 6 bases from J; bases unmatched to any gene: 6. Per germline, CDR1 SQVTM and CDR2 ANQGSEA. The CDR3 reads CSVAAGGPVEQYF. CDR3 nucleotides: TGCAGCGTTGCAGCGGGAGGGCCGGTCGAGCAGTACTTC.

The sample holds one count of this clonotype. With a much larger clone just one base away, this may be a read error. V gene TRBV3-1 combines with J gene TRBJ1-2; no clear D gene. The CDR3 is made up of 14 amino acids. Germline lookup yields CDR1 LGHDT and CDR2 YNNKEL (reference sequence). The germline V and J ends were trimmed by 10 bases and 11 bases, with 26 bases remaining between them. The CDR3, as DNA: TGTGCCACAAAAGGGAGACAAGGCAGGTCGGAATACACCTTC. Protein: CATKGRQGRSEYTF.

V gene TRBV3-1 combines with J gene TRBJ2-5, with no clear D. Germline CDR1 is LGHDT and CDR2 is YNNKEL (reference sequence). Trimming shortened V by 2 bases and J by 0 bases, and 10 bases separated the two germline ends. The CDR3 covers 15 residues. The CDR3 coding sequence is TGTGCCAGCAGCCAACGGTTCCCGTACCAAGAGACCCAGTACTTC. It yields the protein CASSQRFPYQETQYF.

This clonotype was counted between two and nine times. The chain joins TRBV7-3 to TRBJ2-6, with D tentatively TRBD1 or TRBD2 (5 bases each). The germline V and J ends were trimmed by 5 bases and 3 bases, with 14 bases remaining between them. Germline V lookup: CDR1 SGHTA, CDR2 FQGTGA. The length of the CDR3 is 16 residues. CDR3 protein: CASSPRGGFGANVLTF. DNA of the CDR3: TGTGCCAGCAGCCCCCGGGGCGGGTTTGGGGCCAACGTCCTGACTTTC.

To note about this clonotype: A read error is possible here, since a much larger clone lies one base away. This chain uses TRBV20-1 with TRBJ2-7, with a tentative D call TRBD2 (5 bases). The germline gives CDR1 DFQATT, CDR2 SNEGSKA (reference sequence). This CDR3 spans 14 amino acids. The CDR3 sequence is CSTRDRSQSYEQYF. CDR3 nucleotide sequence: TGCAGTACTAGAGATCGTAGCCAGAGTTACGAGCAGTACTTC.

This clonotype has a handful of counts. A junction end diverges from the germline sequence, so it may reflect a read error. The gene calls are TRBV7-9 and TRBJ2-4; 9 nucleotides align to TRBD1. Germline V CDR1 and CDR2: SEHNR, FQNEAQ (reference sequence). This CDR3 region has 18 residues. CDR3 in DNA: TGTGCCAGCAGCTTATTGACAGGGGGGTATGCGGCCAAAAACGTTCAGTACTTC. Its translation: CASSLLTGGYAAKNVQYF. Full variable domain (remainder filled in from reference TRBV7-9 and TRBJ2-4): DTGVSQNPRHKITKRGQNVTFRCDPISEHNRLYWYRQTLGQGPEFLTYFQNEAQLEKSRLLSDRFSAERPKGSFSTLEIQRTEQGDSAMYLCASSLLTGGYAAKNVQYFGAGTRLSVL.

CDR3 sequence reads: CASSGDSYNEQFF. CDR3 nucleotides: TGTGCCAGCAGCGGGGACTCCTACAATGAGCAGTTCTTC. This chain uses TRBV6-4 with TRBJ2-1; tentative D call: TRBD2 (5 bases). This CDR3 spans 13 amino acids. Trimming removed 6 bases from V and 0 bases from J, with 6 bases in between. Germline V gene data show CDR1 as MRHNA and CDR2 as SNTAGT.

The V gene is TRBV30, the J gene TRBJ2-1, with D hard to call. CDR3 length equals 13 residues. Trimming took 0 bases from V and 3 from J, leaving 6 bases between them. CDR1 is GTSNPN and CDR2 is SVGIG in the germline V gene (reference sequence). CDR3 residues: CAWSVTYYNEQFF. The CDR3 DNA reads as TGTGCCTGGAGTGTCACTTACTACAATGAGCAGTTCTTC.

The CDR3 protein is CASSKLAGVYNEQFF. CDR3 DNA sequence: TGTGCCAGTAGTAAACTAGCGGGAGTGTACAATGAGCAGTTCTTC. The rearrangement uses TRBV19 and TRBJ2-1, with 11 positions matching TRBD2. The J segment lost 4 bases and the V segment lost 4 bases, leaving 3 bases of the junction unmatched. Germline CDR1 reads LNHDA; CDR2 reads SQIVND (reference sequence). The CDR3 runs to 15 residues.

Regarding this clonotype: Given a much more abundant clone one base away, this may be a read error. This rearrangement joins TRBV10-3 to TRBJ2-2, with D maybe TRBD1 (5 bases). The CDR3 runs to 15 residues. CDR1 is ENHRY and CDR2 is SYGVKD in the germline V gene. The CDR3 here is CASSYSSTGNGELFF. The DNA for the CDR3 is TGTGCCAGCAGTTACAGTTCAACAGGCAACGGGGAGCTGTTTTTT.

This rearrangement joins TRBV7-9 to TRBJ1-5; D remains unclear. Trimming took off 1 base at V and 1 base at J, with 8 bases between the two ends. Germline lookup yields CDR1 SEHNR and CDR2 FQNEAQ (reference sequence). The CDR3 sequence is 15 residues long. The CDR3: CASSLGEWSNQPQHF. The CDR3 DNA sequence: TGTGCCAGCAGCTTAGGGGAGTGGAGCAATCAGCCCCAGCATTTT.

The DNA for the CDR3 is TGCAGTGCTAGAGCAGGGCGGTGGATGGAGACCCAGTACTTC. Translation: CSARAGRWMETQYF. The rearrangement links TRBV20-1 to TRBJ2-5; tentative D call: TRBD1 (5 bases). Germline V CDR1 and CDR2: DFQATT, SNEGSKA (reference sequence). This CDR3 has 14 amino acids. Trimming pared 1 base from V and 5 bases from J, leaving 14 bases between.

V is TRBV27 and J is TRBJ2-3, with D unresolved. The germline V and J ends were trimmed by 2 bases and 2 bases, with 11 bases remaining between them. The CDR3 sequence is 15 residues long. Germline V lookup: CDR1 MNHEY, CDR2 SMNVEV (reference sequence). The CDR3 nucleotides read TGTGCCAGCAGTTTAGTCCAGCCCCCCACAGATACGCAGTATTTT. Amino acid sequence: CASSLVQPPTDTQYF.

V is TRBV6-7 and J is TRBJ2-1, with D possibly TRBD2 on 6 matching bases. TRBV6-7 is placed among ORFs of uncertain function. This CDR3 is built from 16 residues. Trimming took off 4 bases at V and 5 bases at J, with 18 bases between the two ends. The CDR3 region is CASSSENGGTDNEQFF. CDR3 bases: TGTGCCAGCAGTTCGGAGAACGGGGGAACCGACAATGAGCAGTTCTTC.

This clonotype occurred a few times. Given a much more abundant clone one base away, this may be a read error. The chain combines TRBV15 with TRBJ2-3; TRBD2 matches 8 bases. The germline V gene encodes CDR1 LNHNV and CDR2 YYDKDF (reference sequence). CDR3 length: 15 amino acids. The CDR3 DNA is TGTGCCGCCAGCAGAGACATTCGACTAGCGGATACGCAGTATTTT. Residues: CAASRDIRLADTQYF.

This clonotype was picked up many times. The gene calls are TRBV6-2 or TRBV6-3 and TRBJ2-1; D gene uncertain. The V end was cut by 0 bases, the J end by 6 bases, with 9 bases between. This CDR3 contains 14 residues. Germline CDR1 is MNHEY and CDR2 is SVGEGT. The CDR3 nucleotides read TGTGCCAGCAGTTACTCAAGGGTACGCAATGAGCAGTTCTTC. It encodes CASSYSRVRNEQFF.

This clonotype turned up a few times. V and J are TRBV2 and TRBJ1-5; 8 bases fit TRBD1. The CDR3 sequence is 17 residues long. Per the germline V gene, CDR1 is SNHLY and CDR2 is FYNNEI. After removal of 5 bases from V and 4 bases from J, the junction contained 13 bases not matched to a gene. The chain's CDR3 is CASSPGTGVSFNQPQHF. The CDR3 coding sequence is TGTGCCAGCAGTCCCGGGACAGGTGTTTCGTTTAATCAGCCCCAGCATTTT.

The rearrangement uses TRBV18 and TRBJ2-2; unclear D gene. The CDR3 has 12 residues. The germline V and J ends were trimmed by 4 bases and 4 bases, with 4 bases remaining between them. The germline V gene encodes CDR1 KGHSH and CDR2 LQKENI. The CDR3 protein is CASSLATGELFF. The CDR3 bases are TGTGCCAGCTCACTTGCCACCGGGGAGCTGTTTTTT.

The gene calls are TRBV4-1 and TRBJ1-1, with D possibly TRBD1 on 5 matching bases. From germline, CDR1 is MGHRA and CDR2 YSYEKL. The CDR3 contains 15 residues. The germline V and J ends were trimmed by 0 bases and 10 bases, with 18 bases remaining between them. In DNA form, the CDR3 reads TGCGCCAGCAGCCAAGATCGAGTGCTAGGGACGGGAGCTTTCTTT. This sequence encodes CASSQDRVLGTGAFF.

The genes are TRBV15 and TRBJ2-7; D remains ambiguous. CDR1 LNHNV and CDR2 YYDKDF come from the germline V gene (reference sequence). The CDR3 consists of 15 residues. Trimming stripped 0 bases from V and 0 bases from J, with 9 bases between. The DNA for the CDR3 is TGTGCCACCAGCAGAGAATTGACGGGCTCCTACGAGCAGTACTTC. Amino acid sequence: CATSRELTGSYEQYF.

This clonotype was recorded many times. The CDR3 DNA reads TGTGCCAGCAGTTTAGGTGGGGCAGGTGGCAATCAGCCCCAGCATTTT. Amino acids: CASSLGGAGGNQPQHF. The rearrangement links TRBV28 to TRBJ1-5; tentative D call: TRBD1 (5 bases). The CDR3 has 16 residues. Trimming took off 2 bases at V and 2 bases at J, with 13 bases between the two ends. Germline V gene lookup returns CDR1 MDHEN and CDR2 SYDVKM.

The V and J genes are TRBV28 and TRBJ1-5, with TRBD1 matching over 7 bases. The V gene end was trimmed by 5 bases and the J gene end by 7 bases; junction bases not matched to a gene: 11. The CDR3 is 15 residues long. Germline V gene sequence: CDR1 MDHEN, CDR2 SYDVKM. CDR3 nucleotides: TGTGCCAGCAGTGGCTGGAGTGGACAGGAACAGCCCCAGCATTTT. As protein: CASSGWSGQEQPQHF.